This T cell receptor beta chain was retrieved from a study of cytomegalovirus exposure and HLA in healthy donors. General study results and limits: Relative to the roughly 690-donor mean, N-insertions were reportedly fewer in an Asian-associated ancestry cluster in a later analysis.

PCR involved 60 Vbeta and 13 Jbeta primers. The repertoire was sequenced with immunoSEQ multiplex PCR; TCRdb's copy has only in-frame clones and lacks some. The sample includes 100,000 to 150,000 clones, 75% seen only once; the top ten take over 2.5%. Comments on this clone: Its specificity is unknown.

This receptor was identified in a woman in her 50s in good health and CMV-seronegative. Material for sequencing was PBMCs.

The CDR3 loop is CASSPGREDTQYF. Written as DNA, the CDR3 is TGTGCCAGCAGCCCCGGACGGGAGGATACGCAGTATTTT. V gene TRBV7-2 combines with J gene TRBJ2-3; D is perhaps TRBD2 (6 bases). This CDR3 comprises 13 residues. V lost 5 bases and J lost 6, with 12 bases in between. Per germline, CDR1 SGHTA and CDR2 FQGNSA.